Many counts were recorded for the clone carrying this TCR beta chain. Its antigen remains unknown. The CDR3 sequence is 12 residues long. V lost 3 bases and J lost 10, with 12 bases in between. Germline loops: CDR1 MDHEN, CDR2 SYDVKM. The data were taken from a study of spatial heterogeneity in lung cancer. For the study at large: Every unique TCR and UMI combination, on average, appeared more than ten times in raw reads. Whole-study findings and limits: Follow-up blood showed ubiquitous expanded tumor TCRs less than blood at resection did.

Unique molecular identifiers, one per molecule, were present on every TCR cDNA molecule. TCRdb re-called the 5' RACE reads with MiXCR, one entry per CDR3 protein. The table includes around 40,000 distinct CDR3 sequences, 5.8% detected once. Time point here: sample taken at primary tumor resection. Sequencing of whole RNA from tumor, nontumor lung or frozen PBMC involved no sorting. The approximately 79 donors had untreated early-stage non-small cell lung cancer. The sequenced sample was PBMCs, obtained at surgery. The chain joins TRBV28 to TRBJ1-1; D is ambiguous. The sequence was obtained from a male donor with early-stage non-small cell lung cancer. The CDR3 DNA is TGTGCCAGCAGTTTGCCGAGGCTCGGAGCTTTCTTT. Translated, it gives CASSLPRLGAFF.